A selection of T cell receptor beta chains follows, all from one sample in a study of technical replicates of blood from several donors. TCRdb's copy holds only in-frame clones and misses some; the assay was immunoSEQ multiplex PCR. The sample contains 65,000 to 85,000 clones, 94% of which appear only once. The sample taken for sequencing was T cells isolated from PBMCs. Receptors were obtained from a human donor in good health. Each CDR3 is given with its conserved first and last residue. D genes are given only for firm matches. Size values are once, few and many counts, or a class for expanded clones, and some rows have none.

d_call,cdr3_length,j_call,clone_size,v_call,cdr3_nt,cdr3_aa
TRBD2,15,TRBJ2-1,.,TRBV10-2,TGCGCCAGCAGACTAGCGGGAAGCTCCTACAATGAGCAGTTCTTC,CASRLAGSSYNEQFF
.,12,TRBJ1-2,.,TRBV6-5,TGTGCCAGCAAGACAGCCTATGCCGGCTACACCTTC,CASKTAYAGYTF
.,12,TRBJ1-1,.,TRBV7-8,TGTGCCAGCAGCTTAGGCGGGGCTGAAGCTTTCTTT,CASSLGGAEAFF
.,14,TRBJ2-3,.,TRBV7-9,TGTGCCAGCAGCTTAGTTCCGGGGACAGATACGCAGTATTTT,CASSLVPGTDTQYF
.,15,TRBJ1-5,.,TRBV28,TGTGCCAGCAGTCGAGACAGCCCGGGCAATCAGCCCCAGCATTTT,CASSRDSPGNQPQHF
TRBD1,12,TRBJ1-2,.,TRBV19,TGTGCCCTGGACAGGCCTAAATATGGCTACACCTTC,CALDRPKYGYTF
.,13,TRBJ1-2,.,TRBV30,TGTGCCTGGAGTGTGGGCAGGGAAGATGGCTACACCTTC,CAWSVGREDGYTF
.,16,TRBJ2-5,.,TRBV21-1,TGTGCCAGCAGCCCCTCCAGGACAGGCGGGGCGGAGACCCAGTACTTC,CASSPSRTGGAETQYF
TRBD1,13,TRBJ1-1,.,TRBV10-1,TGCGCCAGCTCGGGACAGGGGAAAACTGAAGCTTTCTTT,CASSGQGKTEAFF
.,14,TRBJ2-2,.,TRBV7-3,TGTGCCAGCAGCTTTGCCGAGGGGGCCGGGGAGCTGTTTTTT,CASSFAEGAGELFF
TRBD1,15,TRBJ2-5,.,TRBV19,TGTGCCAGTAGTATTCCGGGACAGGGGAGGGAGACCCAGTACTTC,CASSIPGQGRETQYF
TRBD1,11,TRBJ2-1,.,TRBV2,TGTGCCCGCCGACAGGGTCATGAGCAGTTCTTC,CARRQGHEQFF
TRBD2,14,TRBJ2-1,.,TRBV28,TGTGCCAGCAGTCGGCTAGCGGGAGGCAATGAGCAGTTCTTC,CASSRLAGGNEQFF
TRBD1,14,TRBJ1-3,.,TRBV7-8,TGTGCCAGCAGCCCCGGGACAGGGGCCAACACCATATATTTT,CASSPGTGANTIYF
.,13,TRBJ2-7,.,TRBV10-3,TGTGCCATCGGAGCGGGTCCGTTCTACGAGCAGTACTTC,CAIGAGPFYEQYF
TRBD2,15,TRBJ2-1,.,TRBV11-3,TGTGCCAGCAGCTCCGGGACTAGCGGGAGAAATGAGCAGTTCTTC,CASSSGTSGRNEQFF
.,16,TRBJ2-3,.,TRBV5-4,TGTGCCAGCGGCACTCCTAGGGCAGGGGAAATGGATACGCAGTATTTT,CASGTPRAGEMDTQYF
.,13,TRBJ1-1,.,TRBV18,TGTGCCAGCTCAACTACAGGGAACACTGAAGCTTTCTTT,CASSTTGNTEAFF
.,13,TRBJ1-1,.,TRBV6-6,TGTGCCAGCAGTTACGGGAGGGTCACTGAAGCTTTCTTT,CASSYGRVTEAFF
.,14,TRBJ2-3,.,TRBV9,TGTGCCAGCAGAAAAAGGGAGGGCACAGATACGCAGTATTTT,CASRKREGTDTQYF
TRBD2,16,TRBJ2-3,.,TRBV10-3,TGTGCCATCAGTGAGTCGGCGGGAGGGAGCACAGATACGCAGTATTTT,CAISESAGGSTDTQYF
TRBD1,13,TRBJ2-3,.,TRBV27,TGTGCCAGCGGAGGACAGGGGACGGATACGCAGTATTTT,CASGGQGTDTQYF
TRBD1,15,TRBJ1-3,.,TRBV4-1,TGCGCCAGCAGCCTCGACAGGGGGTTTGGAAACACCATATATTTT,CASSLDRGFGNTIYF
.,14,TRBJ2-7,once,TRBV19,TGTGCCAGTAGCCGGGACACCCTCTCCTACGAGCAGTACTTC,CASSRDTLSYEQYF